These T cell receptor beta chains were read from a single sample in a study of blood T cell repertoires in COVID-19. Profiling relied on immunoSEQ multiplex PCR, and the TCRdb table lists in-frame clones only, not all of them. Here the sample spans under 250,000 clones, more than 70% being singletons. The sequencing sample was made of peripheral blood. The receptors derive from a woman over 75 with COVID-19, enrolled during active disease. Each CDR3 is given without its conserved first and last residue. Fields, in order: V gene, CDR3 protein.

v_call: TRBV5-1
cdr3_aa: ASRPGQGPYGYT

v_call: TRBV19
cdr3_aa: ASSPLTGGQETQY

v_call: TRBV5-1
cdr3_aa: ASSGQGQGMEKLF

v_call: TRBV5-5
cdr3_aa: ASSLDRETQY

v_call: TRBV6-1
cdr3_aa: ASSENSATNEKLF

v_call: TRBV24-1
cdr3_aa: ATSRGQNGSPLH

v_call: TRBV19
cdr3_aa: ASSSQGGAEAF

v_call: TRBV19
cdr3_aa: ASSPTGGNQPQH

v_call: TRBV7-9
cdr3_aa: ASSSRMVDTEAF

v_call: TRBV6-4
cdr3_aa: ASSDEEGLEQF

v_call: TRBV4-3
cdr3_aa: ASSLQGSEGYT

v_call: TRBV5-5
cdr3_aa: ASSLGPTSTDTQY

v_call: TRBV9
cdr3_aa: ASSVAPRRDEKLF

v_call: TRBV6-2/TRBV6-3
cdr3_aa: ASGRDSFNQPQH

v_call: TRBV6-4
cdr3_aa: ASSAESRDSGGYT

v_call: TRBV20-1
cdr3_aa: SGGQFYGYT

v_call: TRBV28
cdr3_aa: ASSSLPTEKLF

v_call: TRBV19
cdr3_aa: ASSDRQAEAF

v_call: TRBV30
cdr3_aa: AWRGRGDTEAF

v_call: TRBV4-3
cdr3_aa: ASSQDYFQPQH

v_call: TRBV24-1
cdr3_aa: ATSVQGNTEAF

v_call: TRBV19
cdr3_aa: ASSIGPAGRGGYGYT

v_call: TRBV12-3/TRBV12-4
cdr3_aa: AAGGPRDTQY

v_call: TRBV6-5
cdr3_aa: ASSQGVMNTEAF

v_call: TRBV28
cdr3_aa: ASHLPGQLYNEQF

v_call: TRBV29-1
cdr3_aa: SVAPEEGTEAF

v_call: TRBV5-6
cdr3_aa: ASSLQMSSYNSPLH

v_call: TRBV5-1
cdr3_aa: ASSWQGGGQETQY

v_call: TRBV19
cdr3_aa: ASSIDGGGPTDTQY

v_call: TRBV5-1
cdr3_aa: ASSSEDRGNYGYT

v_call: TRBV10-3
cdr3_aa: AISGGHDTIY

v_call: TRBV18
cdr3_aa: ASSRQGAPAGELF

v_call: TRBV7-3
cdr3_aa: ASSLGLAGGRGEQF

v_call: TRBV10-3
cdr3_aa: AISLAGGLNEQF

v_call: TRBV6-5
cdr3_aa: ASSSRTGIGYT

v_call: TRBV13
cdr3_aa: ASSLHNNQPQH

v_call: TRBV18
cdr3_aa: ASSLGQGDYNEQF

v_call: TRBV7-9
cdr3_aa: ASSPGGLNTGELF

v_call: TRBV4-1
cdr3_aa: ASSQPGHYNSPLH

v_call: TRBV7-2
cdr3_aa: ASRRTSGGASTDTQY

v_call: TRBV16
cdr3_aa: ASSRTGGSTNEKLF

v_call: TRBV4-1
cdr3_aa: ASMRGQGGTGGYT

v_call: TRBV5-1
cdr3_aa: ASSSGQGIEAF

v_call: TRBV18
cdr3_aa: ASSPIQGMNTEAF

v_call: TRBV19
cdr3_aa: ASSIAPGLYGYT

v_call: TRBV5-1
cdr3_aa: ASRRDSYYEQY

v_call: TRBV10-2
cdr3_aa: ASERGYNEQF

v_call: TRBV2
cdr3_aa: ASTLGQGSEQF

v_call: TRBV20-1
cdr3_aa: SASRRGGTDTQY